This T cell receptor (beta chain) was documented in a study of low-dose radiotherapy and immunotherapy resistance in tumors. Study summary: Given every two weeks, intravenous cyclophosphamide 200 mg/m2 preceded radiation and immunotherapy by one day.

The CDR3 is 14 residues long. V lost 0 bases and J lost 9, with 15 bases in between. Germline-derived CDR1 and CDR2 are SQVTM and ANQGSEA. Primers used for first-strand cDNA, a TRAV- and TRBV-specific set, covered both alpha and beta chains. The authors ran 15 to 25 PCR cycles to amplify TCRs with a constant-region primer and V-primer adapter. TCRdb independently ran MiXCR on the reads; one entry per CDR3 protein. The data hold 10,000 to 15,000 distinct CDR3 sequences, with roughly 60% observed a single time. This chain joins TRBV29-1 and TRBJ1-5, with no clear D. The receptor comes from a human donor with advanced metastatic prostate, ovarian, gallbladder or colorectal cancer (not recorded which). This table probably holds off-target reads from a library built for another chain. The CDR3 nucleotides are TGCAGCGTTGAAGAGTCAGGTAGGGATGGGCCCCAGCATTTT. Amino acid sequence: CSVEESGRDGPQHF.